The rows below give T cell receptor beta chains drawn from one sample of a study of long-term antiretroviral therapy in people with HIV. Clones were sequenced by immunoSEQ multiplex PCR, and TCRdb holds only the in-frame ones, with some missing. Seen here are about 18,000 clones, roughly 91% observed once, and the top ten hold 9.5% to 10%. The sequenced sample was unsorted PBMCs, obtained 3 years after starting antiretroviral therapy. These receptor sequences come from a man aged 50-59 years with HIV. CDR3s include the opening cysteine and the closing phenylalanine or tryptophan. Each record gives: J gene, V gene, clone size, D gene, CDR3 DNA, CDR3 protein. The D gene is left open where the match is weak. Where a row states a size, it is once, few, many or the class of an expanded clone; other rows omit it.

TRBJ2-1 TRBV5-1 - TRBD1 TGCGCCAGCAGCTCGAAACAGGGGGCTAATAATGAGCAGTTCTTC CASSSKQGANNEQFF
TRBJ2-1 TRBV7-9 - - TGTGCCAGCAGCTCAGACTTATATCGCTCCTACAATGAGCAGTTCTTC CASSSDLYRSYNEQFF
TRBJ2-5 TRBV27 - - TGTGCCAGCAGTTTTGGGTACCAAGAGACCCAGTACTTC CASSFGYQETQYF
TRBJ2-7 TRBV29-1 - - TGCAGCGTTGGGGGGACCGAGCAGTACTTC CSVGGTEQYF
TRBJ2-1 TRBV5-5 - TRBD2 TGTGCCAGCAGGACTAGCCTTCTCAATGAGCAGTTCTTC CASRTSLLNEQFF
TRBJ2-7 TRBV6-5 - - TGTGCCAGCAGTTACTTAAGCGGGTCCAGCTCCTACGAGCAGTACTTC CASSYLSGSSSYEQYF
TRBJ2-1 TRBV15 - - TGTGCCACCAGCAGAGGGGGGAGGACAGGACAAGAGCAGTTCTTC CATSRGGRTGQEQFF
TRBJ1-2 TRBV19 few - TGTGCCAGTAGTTCGGACGGAACCTTCTATGGCTACACCTTC CASSSDGTFYGYTF
TRBJ1-2 TRBV2 - - TGTGCCAGCAGTGAATTTGGGCAGGGCGACTACACCTTC CASSEFGQGDYTF
TRBJ2-2 TRBV2 - - TGTGCCAGCAGTGAAGATGGGACAACGAACACCGGGGAGCTGTTTTTT CASSEDGTTNTGELFF
TRBJ1-2 TRBV5-6 - TRBD1 TGTGCCAGCAGCTTGGGCCGGGACAGGGGGCCCTATGGCTACACCTTC CASSLGRDRGPYGYTF
TRBJ2-7 TRBV15 - - TGTGCCACCAGCGCCACGGGGCCGTACGAGCAGTACTTC CATSATGPYEQYF
TRBJ2-3 TRBV19 - TRBD1 TGTGCCAGTAGTATAGCCTGGGACAGGCGAAATACGCAGTATTTT CASSIAWDRRNTQYF
TRBJ1-5 TRBV30 - - TGTGCCTGGAGTCAAAAAGGGTGGGGGTACCAGCCCCAGCATTTT CAWSQKGWGYQPQHF
TRBJ2-7 TRBV19 - - TGTGCCAGTAGTATAGTACAGAGCTCCTACGAGCAGTACTTC CASSIVQSSYEQYF
TRBJ1-2 TRBV7-2 - - TGTGCCAGCAGCCTCCTGGGGCTGGGCTACACCTTC CASSLLGLGYTF
TRBJ2-3 TRBV27 - TRBD2 TGTGCCAGCAGTTTAGGACTAGCGACGGATACGCAGTATTTT CASSLGLATDTQYF
TRBJ2-1 TRBV14 - TRBD1 TGTGCCAGCAGCCAAGGGGGACAGGGTTTCGGGAATGAGCAGTTCTTC CASSQGGQGFGNEQFF
TRBJ2-1 TRBV7-2 - TRBD2 TGTGCCAGCAGCGCTGAGGGGGGACTAGCCGGGGAGCAGTTCTTC CASSAEGGLAGEQFF
TRBJ2-7 TRBV30 - TRBD1 TGTGCCTGGAGTATGTCAGGACAGGGAAGGTTCGAGCAGTACTTC CAWSMSGQGRFEQYF
TRBJ2-1 TRBV7-9 - - TGTGCCAGCAGCCATCGGACAGACAATGAGCAGTTCTTC CASSHRTDNEQFF
TRBJ1-3 TRBV6-4 - - TGTGCCAGCAGGCGCCGCGACACCATATATTTT CASRRRDTIYF
TRBJ1-1 TRBV4-3 - - TGCGCCAGCAGCCAGACTTACGGGGGCGGCACTGAAGCTTTCTTT CASSQTYGGGTEAFF
TRBJ2-3 TRBV19 - - TGTGCCAGTAGTATAGACGGCGCCCTGAGCACAGATACGCAGTATTTT CASSIDGALSTDTQYF
TRBJ1-6 TRBV6-4 - - TGTGCCAGCAGTGACGGGGGACGGCCGTATAATTCACCCCTCCACTTT CASSDGGRPYNSPLHF
TRBJ1-1 TRBV11-2 - - TGTGCCAGCAGCTTTGGTGCCACTGAAGCTTTCTTT CASSFGATEAFF
TRBJ2-1 TRBV4-1 - - TGCGCCAGCAGCCAAGACCGCGGGTTTGAGCAGTTCTTC CASSQDRGFEQFF